The 18 T cell receptor beta chains listed next were all sequenced from one sample in a study of tumor-infiltrating lymphocytes in oesophageal squamous cell carcinoma. TCRdb ran MiXCR on the PCR reads and lists one entry per CDR3 protein. Seen here are 8,500 to 14,000 distinct CDR3 sequences, less than 70% observed once, and the top ten hold roughly 37%. The sample comprised esophageal tumor tissue. The receptors were gathered from a male donor with esophageal squamous cell carcinoma.

This rearrangement joins TRBV11-3 to TRBJ2-5, with D possibly being TRBD1 (5 bases). The DNA end lines up better with TRBJ2-1; the J call may be wrong. Looked up from germline, CDR1 is SGHNT and CDR2 is YENEEA. The CDR3 covers 14 residues. The CDR3 loop is CASSPMGHRGEQFF. DNA of the CDR3: TGTGCCAGCAGCCCGATGGGGCACCGTGGGGAGCAGTTCTTC.

This clonotype was detected only a few times. This sequence may be a read error, since a much larger clone differs from it by one base. The V and J genes are TRBV18 and TRBJ2-1; tentative D call: TRBD1 (5 bases). Trimming shortened V by 2 bases and J by 10 bases, and 21 bases separated the two germline ends. This CDR3 contains 16 residues. Germline CDR1 is KGHSH and CDR2 is LQKENI. DNA for the CDR3: TGTGCCAGCTCACCATCTTCGGCTCCTGGGGCCTACGAGCAGTTCTTC. Protein sequence: CASSPSSAPGAYEQFF.

This clonotype has a count of ten or more. The chain joins TRBV11-1 to TRBJ1-1; maybe TRBD1 (5 bases). V lost 0 bases and J 8 bases, leaving 13 bases between the germline ends. CDR1 and CDR2 from the germline V gene are SGHAT and FQDESV (reference sequence). The CDR3 covers 14 residues. The CDR3 DNA is TGTGCCAGCAGCTTAGCCCGTAACCGACAGGAAGCTTTCTTT. This encodes CASSLARNRQEAFF.

V and J are TRBV7-9 and TRBJ2-1; 8 nucleotides match TRBD2. CDR3 length: 17 residues. V lost 4 bases and J lost 7; bases outside the gene matches: 15. From germline, CDR1 is SEHNR and CDR2 FQNEAQ (reference sequence). As DNA, the CDR3 is TGTGCCAGCAGCTCAGGACTAGCCGGGGCTTGGGGGAATGAGCAGTTCTTC. Its protein is CASSSGLAGAWGNEQFF.

The chain carries TRBV7-6 and TRBJ1-1; 7 nucleotides agree with TRBD1. Germline V gene lookup returns CDR1 SGHVS and CDR2 FNYEAQ. Unmatched junction bases numbered 1, after V lost 3 bases and J lost 3 bases. The CDR3 runs 13 residues. CDR3 loop: CASSFDRDTEAFF. The CDR3 coding sequence is TGTGCCAGCAGCTTCGACAGGGACACTGAAGCTTTCTTT.

CDR3 region: CASSRTGKYEQYF. CDR3 nucleotides: TGTGCCAGCAGCCGGACAGGGAAGTACGAGCAGTACTTC. The gene calls are TRBV11-3 and TRBJ2-7, with 8 bases that match TRBD1. V gave up 5 bases and J gave up 4 bases; unmatched junction bases: 4. CDR3 length equals 13 residues. Germline V gene sequence: CDR1 SGHNT, CDR2 YENEEA.

The chain uses TRBV12-5 and TRBJ2-6; 8 bases agree with TRBD1. V was clipped by 2 bases and J by 0 bases; unmatched bases: 3. From germline, CDR1 is LGHNT and CDR2 FRNRAP. The CDR3 consists of 17 residues. CDR3 sequence (DNA): TGTGCTAGTGGTTTGTCAGGGGGCAACTCTGGGGCCAACGTCCTGACTTTC. Translation: CASGLSGGNSGANVLTF.

The rearrangement joins TRBV6-1 to TRBJ2-7; D is possibly TRBD1 (6 bases). The CDR3 loop spans 15 amino acids. Germline V gene lookup returns CDR1 MNHNS and CDR2 SASEGT. The ends were cut back, 6 bases at V and 2 bases at J, with 17 bases in the middle. DNA of the CDR3: TGTGCCAGCAGACCTACAGGGTTAAGTACCTACGAGCAGTACTTC. Protein sequence: CASRPTGLSTYEQYF.

This clonotype was picked up a small number of times. The CDR3 coding sequence is TGTGCCAGCAGCCGGGACAGGGGAGGGAATGAGCAGTTCTTC. The encoded protein is CASSRDRGGNEQFF. The V gene is TRBV7-6, the J gene TRBJ2-1; 10 bases align to TRBD1. With 5 bases clipped from V and 7 bases from J, the junction kept 5 bases outside the gene matches. Germline CDR1 is SGHVS and CDR2 is FNYEAQ. This CDR3 spans 14 amino acids.

This clonotype appeared a few times. The chain recombines TRBV2 with TRBJ2-3; 8 nucleotides line up with TRBD1. This CDR3 region has 15 residues. Germline CDR1 is SNHLY and CDR2 is FYNNEI. The V gene end was trimmed by 6 bases and the J gene end by 2 bases; junction bases not matched to a gene: 7. CDR3 bases: TGTGCCAGCAGGAGGACAGGGCAAAACACAGATACGCAGTATTTT. This codes for CASRRTGQNTDTQYF.

This clonotype came up a few times. The DNA for the CDR3 is TGTGCCAGCAGTACTCCGGGACAGAATACGCAGTATTTT. Its protein is CASSTPGQNTQYF. The chain has TRBV6-6 and TRBJ2-3; 7 bases are shared with TRBD1. The CDR3 consists of 13 residues. Germline assignment: CDR1 MNHNY and CDR2 SVGAGI (reference sequence). J was trimmed by 7 bases and V by 5 bases; bases with no gene match: 6.

This chain connects TRBV6-1 to TRBJ2-4; no clear D. The J call is in doubt because the DNA end fits TRBJ2-7 better. The CDR3 extends over 12 amino acids. Looked up from germline, CDR1 is MNHNS and CDR2 is SASEGT. CDR3: CASSFSGREQYF. DNA for the CDR3: TGTGCCAGCAGTTTTTCAGGCCGCGAGCAGTACTTC.

In the case of this clonotype: Germline is not matched at one junction end, which may reflect a read error. This rearrangement joins TRBV7-3 to TRBJ2-6; D is perhaps TRBD2 (5 bases). The CDR3 extends over 15 amino acids. Germline-derived CDR1 and CDR2 are SGHTA and FQGTGA. The chain's CDR3 is CASSSSKPPIGKMVF. Here the CDR3 DNA reads TGTGCCAGCAGCTCAAGCAAGCCCCCGATCGGGAAGATGGTCTTC.

V and J are TRBV7-9 and TRBJ2-7, with 11 positions matching TRBD2. The DNA end is a closer match to TRBJ2-1, so the J assignment may be wrong. The CDR3 totals 17 residues. Germline loops: CDR1 SEHNR, CDR2 FQNEAQ (reference sequence). CDR3 protein: CASSLVGSGRDYNEQFF. The DNA of the CDR3 is TGTGCCAGCAGCTTAGTCGGTAGCGGGAGGGACTACAATGAGCAGTTCTTC.

The chain links TRBV7-2 to TRBJ2-7; 9 nucleotides agree with TRBD2. With 0 bases clipped from V and 2 bases from J, the junction kept 5 bases outside the gene matches. CDR1 is SGHTA, CDR2 FQGNSA, per germline. The CDR3 length is 16 residues. The CDR3 DNA follows: TGTGCCAGCAGCTTAGCCGCGGGGGGGCAAGCCTACGAGCAGTACTTC. It specifies CASSLAAGGQAYEQYF.

The V and J genes are TRBV7-2 and TRBJ1-4, with D perhaps TRBD1 (6 bases). The CDR3 is 15 amino acids. CDR1 and CDR2 (germline): SGHTA, FQGNSA. V was clipped by 4 bases and J by 7 bases, with 16 bases between them. In nucleotides, the CDR3 is TGTGCCAGCAGCTCACAGGGAGGGAATACTGAAAAACTGTTTTTT. Encoded protein: CASSSQGGNTEKLFF.

The sample holds many counts of this clonotype. The rearrangement uses TRBV6-1 and TRBJ2-1; D unresolved. The V gene lost 7 bases and the J gene lost 0 bases, with 13 bases spanning the gap. CDR3 length: 15 residues. Germline V gene sequence: CDR1 MNHNS, CDR2 SASEGT. The CDR3 nucleotides are TGTGCCAGCACTTCCCTCGCAGGCTCCTACAATGAGCAGTTCTTC. Protein: CASTSLAGSYNEQFF.

Only a few counts were recorded for this clonotype. The chain has TRBV20-1 and TRBJ2-4; 9 positions agree with TRBD2. The CDR3 contains 13 residues. CDR1 and CDR2 (germline): DFQATT, SNEGSKA (reference sequence). Trimming took 3 bases from V and 9 from J; bases not matched to a gene: 6. CDR3 sequence: CSASAGGPGIQYF. CDR3 sequence (DNA): TGCAGTGCTAGTGCGGGAGGGCCTGGCATTCAGTACTTC.